These 23 T cell receptor beta chains originate from one sample sequenced in a study of Ad26.COV2.S vaccination and SARS-CoV-2 variants. This sample's treatment: around 19 received Ad26.COV2.S at low or high dose, single or two shots; 5 received placebo; per-sample allocation not given. On day 63 after the first injection, vaccine and placebo recipients gave samples. Sequencing was performed with immunoSEQ multiplex PCR; in TCRdb, only in-frame clones are kept and a portion is missing. This sample has hundreds of thousands of clones, with roughly 90% found just once. The sequencing here drew on peripheral blood, taken in a trial of Ad26.COV2.S vaccine versus placebo. These receptors were taken from a person aged 18 to 65 who received the Ad26.COV2.S COVID-19 vaccine or a placebo.

The genes are TRBV28 and TRBJ2-5, with no clear D. This CDR3 has 13 amino acids. V lost 5 bases and J 2 bases, leaving 9 bases between the germline ends. Germline CDR1 is MDHEN and CDR2 is SYDVKM. The chain's CDR3 is CASSPINQETQYF. Here the CDR3 DNA reads TGTGCCAGCAGTCCGATTAATCAAGAGACCCAGTACTTC.

This CDR3 is CASSYSMGGNTEAFF. In DNA form, the CDR3 reads TGTGCCAGCAGTTACTCGATGGGGGGGAACACTGAAGCTTTCTTT. J is TRBJ1-1 and V is TRBV6-6; tentative D call: TRBD1 (5 bases). Trimming left V 0 bases short and J 1 base short, with 9 bases between. Germline CDR1 is MNHNY and CDR2 is SVGAGI (reference sequence). The CDR3 is made up of 15 amino acids.

The rearrangement joins TRBV11-2 to TRBJ1-1; a possible D gene is TRBD1 (5 bases). V gave up 1 base and J gave up 7 bases, with 7 bases separating them. Germline lookup yields CDR1 SGHAT and CDR2 FQNNGV. The CDR3 contains 12 residues. In DNA form, the CDR3 reads TGTGCCAGCAGCTTAGGGGGGGATGAAGCTTTCTTT. Translation gives CASSLGGDEAFF. The full variable domain, its missing parts supplied by reference TRBV11-2 and TRBJ1-1, is EAGVAQSPRYKIIEKRQSVAFWCNPISGHATLYWYQQILGQGPKLLIQFQNNGVVDDSQLPKDRFSAERLKGVDSTLKIQPAKLEDSAVYLCASSLGGDEAFFGQGTRLTVV.

The chain carries TRBV28 and TRBJ2-7; a possible D gene is TRBD1 (6 bases). With 7 bases removed from V and 5 bases from J, the gap between germline ends came to 15 bases. The CDR3 has 13 residues. The V gene's germline CDR1 is MDHEN and CDR2 SYDVKM. The CDR3 DNA reads TGTGCCAGCACGATAGGGGGAGTTGACGAGCAGTACTTC. It is translated as CASTIGGVDEQYF.

This rearrangement joins TRBV5-1 to TRBJ2-2; 8 bases fit TRBD2. CDR1 and CDR2 from the germline V gene are SGHRS and YFSETQ. Losses at the gene ends were 6 bases for V and 5 bases for J; bases not matched to a gene: 6. The CDR3 has 14 amino acids. CDR3 amino acids: CASTSGSITGELFF. The DNA for the CDR3 is TGCGCCAGCACTAGCGGGTCTATTACCGGGGAGCTGTTTTTT. Complete variable domain (other parts from reference TRBV5-1 and TRBJ2-2): KAGVTQTPRYLIKTRGQQVTLSCSPISGHRSVSWYQQTPGQGLQFLFEYFSETQRNKGNFPGRFSGRQFSNSRSEMNVSTLELGDSALYLCASTSGSITGELFFGEGSRLTVL.

The chain employs TRBV19 and TRBJ1-5; 7 nucleotides line up with TRBD1. CDR1 is LNHDA, CDR2 SQIVND, per germline (reference sequence). The CDR3 has 17 residues. The trim removed 3 bases at V and 6 bases at J, leaving 14 bases unmatched. The CDR3 region is CASSIVATGFSAQPQHF. The CDR3 bases are TGTGCCAGTAGTATCGTGGCGACAGGGTTTAGCGCTCAGCCCCAGCATTTT.

The chain uses TRBV28 and TRBJ2-1, with TRBD1 matching 9 bases. This CDR3 comprises 15 residues. The germline V gene has CDR1 MDHEN and CDR2 SYDVKM. V gave up 2 bases and J gave up 7 bases; unmatched junction bases: 6. CDR3 nucleotide sequence: TGTGCCAGCAGTTTAACAGGGGGCCAAGGGAATGAGCAGTTCTTC. As protein: CASSLTGGQGNEQFF.

The V gene is TRBV30, the J gene TRBJ2-3, with TRBD2 matching over 7 bases. Germline CDR1 GTSNPN, CDR2 SVGIG (reference sequence). With V trimmed by 0 bases and J by 6 bases, 9 bases remained unmatched. This CDR3 is 15 amino acids long. CDR3 residues: CAWSVRGGSGDTQYF. The CDR3 DNA reads as TGTGCCTGGAGTGTACGGGGCGGGAGTGGGGATACGCAGTATTTT.

The CDR3, as DNA: TGTGCCAGCAGTGGTGGGACGGGGAATTCACCCCTCCACTTT. Translation gives CASSGGTGNSPLHF. The J gene is TRBJ1-6, the V gene TRBV2; a possible D gene is TRBD1 (5 bases). The V end lost 4 bases, the J end lost 7 bases, and 11 bases lay between the germline ends. The CDR3 has 14 residues. Germline V lookup: CDR1 SNHLY, CDR2 FYNNEI.

The rearrangement uses TRBV2 and TRBJ2-7; 13 bases map to TRBD2. The ends lost 4 bases at V and 9 bases at J; junction bases unmatched: 9. Germline V lookup: CDR1 SNHLY, CDR2 FYNNEI. There are 15 residues in the CDR3. This CDR3 is CASSARTSGSLTQYF. Here the CDR3 DNA reads TGTGCCAGCAGTGCCCGGACTAGCGGGAGTCTTACGCAGTACTTC.

On this clone: The sample holds other DNA sequences that translate to the same CDR3. The chain combines TRBV5-1 with TRBJ2-3; D remains unclear. The CDR3 is 14 residues long. Deletions cut 2 bases from V and 1 base from J, with 8 bases between. CDR1 and CDR2 (germline): SGHRS, YFSETQ. DNA of the CDR3: TGCGCCAGCAGCTTAGGCGGAGGCACAGATACGCAGTATTTT. Encoded protein: CASSLGGGTDTQYF.

V usage is TRBV6-6 and J usage is TRBJ1-3, with unresolved D. This CDR3 comprises 14 residues. Trimming pared 6 bases from V and 0 bases from J, leaving 9 bases between. Germline V gene data show CDR1 as MNHNY and CDR2 as SVGAGI (reference sequence). In DNA form, the CDR3 reads TGTGCCAGCAGGGTAGGAGCCTCTGGAAACACCATATATTTT. Amino acids: CASRVGASGNTIYF.

V usage is TRBV6-5 and J usage is TRBJ1-3; D uncertain. There are 13 residues in the CDR3. CDR1 and CDR2 from the germline V gene are MNHEY and SVGAGI. V was trimmed by 6 bases and J by 9 bases, leaving 15 bases between them. CDR3 coding DNA: TGTGCCAGCAGAGGAGGTTTATTAACCACCATATATTTT. The encoded protein is CASRGGLLTTIYF.

The CDR3 loop reads CASSGTGGLKTQYF. The CDR3 nucleotides read TGCGCCAGCAGTGGGACAGGGGGGTTGAAGACCCAGTACTTC. The chain has TRBV10-1 and TRBJ2-5; 10 nucleotides agree with TRBD1. CDR1 WNHNN and CDR2 SYGVQD come from the germline V gene (reference sequence). With 4 bases clipped from V and 6 bases from J, the junction kept 5 bases outside the gene matches. The CDR3 consists of 14 residues.

The rearrangement joins TRBV28 to TRBJ1-6; D might be TRBD1 (5 bases). V was pared by 1 base and J by 7 bases, with 17 bases between. In germline, CDR1 is MDHEN, CDR2 SYDVKM. The CDR3 runs to 17 residues. The CDR3 reads CASSLSPGWGLNSPLHF. The CDR3 DNA is TGTGCCAGCAGTTTATCCCCAGGGTGGGGTCTGAATTCACCCCTCCACTTT.

The chain couples TRBV3-1 (or the pseudogene TRBV3-2) to TRBJ2-5; 12 bases match TRBD2. CDR1 and CDR2 from the germline V gene are LGHDT and YNNKEL (reference sequence). The V gene end was trimmed by 0 bases and the J gene end by 7 bases; junction bases not matched to a gene: 3. This CDR3 contains 15 residues. In DNA form, the CDR3 reads TGTGCCAGCAGCCAAGATCAGACTAGCGGGGGGACCCAGTACTTC. It is translated as CASSQDQTSGGTQYF.

This clone appeared once. The J gene is TRBJ2-1, the V gene TRBV7-2; D is ambiguous. V was pared by 1 base and J by 4 bases, with 8 bases between. Germline V gene lookup returns CDR1 SGHTA and CDR2 FQGNSA. The CDR3 has 14 amino acids. The CDR3 protein is CASSLGPGYNEQFF. CDR3 nucleotide sequence: TGTGCCAGCAGCTTAGGCCCAGGTTACAATGAGCAGTTCTTC.

The chain couples TRBV19 to TRBJ2-1; D uncertain. Germline CDR1 reads LNHDA; CDR2 reads SQIVND (reference sequence). V was shortened by 3 bases and J by 8 bases, with 11 bases between the two germline ends. The CDR3 covers 13 residues. CDR3 amino acids: CASSIQYSDEQFF. DNA for the CDR3: TGTGCCAGTAGTATTCAGTACTCGGATGAGCAGTTCTTC.

On this clone: Distinct nucleotide sequences in the sample also encode this CDR3. The chain combines TRBV28 with TRBJ1-1, with D uncertain. The CDR3 runs to 15 residues. Germline-derived CDR1 and CDR2 are MDHEN and SYDVKM. Trimming pared 4 bases from V and 0 bases from J, leaving 12 bases between. In DNA form, the CDR3 reads TGTGCCAGCAGTTCCCCCCGAGGAATGAACACTGAAGCTTTCTTT. It encodes CASSSPRGMNTEAFF.

V usage is TRBV28 and J usage is TRBJ1-4; D possibly corresponds to TRBD1 (5 bases). The CDR3 runs 16 residues. Trimming removed 6 bases at V and 5 bases at J, with 19 bases between. Germline CDR1 reads MDHEN; CDR2 reads SYDVKM. In DNA form, the CDR3 reads TGTGCCAGCAGCAGGGCAGCAGTGAACCGAAATGAAAAACTGTTTTTT. Translation gives CASSRAAVNRNEKLFF.

The genes are TRBV4-3 and TRBJ2-3; TRBD2 is a possible D gene (7 bases). The CDR3 sequence is 17 residues long. Between the trimmed V and J ends, which lost 6 bases and 4 bases, there was a span of 23 bases. The V gene's germline CDR1 is LGHNA and CDR2 YSLEER. This CDR3 reads CASRLVWRGGPADTQYF. As DNA, the CDR3 is TGCGCCAGCAGGCTAGTATGGAGGGGGGGGCCCGCAGATACGCAGTATTTT.

As DNA, the CDR3 is TGCAGTGCTAGTCTGGACAGCTTCCAAGAGACCCAGTACTTC. Its translation is CSASLDSFQETQYF. The chain couples TRBV20-1 to TRBJ2-5, with D maybe TRBD1 (6 bases). Per the germline V gene, CDR1 is DFQATT and CDR2 is SNEGSKA (reference sequence). V lost 3 bases and J lost 1, with 12 bases in between. The CDR3 length is 14 residues.

The chain joins TRBV5-1 to TRBJ1-2, with 12 bases matching TRBD1. The CDR3 loop spans 15 amino acids. With V trimmed by 0 bases and J by 8 bases, 5 bases remained unmatched. The V gene's germline CDR1 is SGHRS and CDR2 YFSETQ. CDR3 residues: CASSLDGTGGEGYTF. The CDR3 DNA reads TGCGCCAGCAGCTTGGACGGGACAGGGGGCGAAGGCTACACCTTC.